The following is a T cell receptor beta chain sequence with its context. Libraries were prepared by immunoSEQ multiplex PCR; TCRdb keeps only in-frame clonotypes and omits some of them. This sample has 35,000 to 40,000 clones, with over 75% found just once. The record originates from a study of OX40 agonist ivuxolimab in advanced cancers. This CDR3 is built from 8 residues. Sequenced material: CD4+ or CD8+ T cells sorted from blood, taken in a trial of the OX40 agonist ivuxolimab. V gene TRBV21-1 combines with J gene TRBJ2-5; whether TRBD2, the table's D call, matches the DNA was not checked. TRBV21-1 is a recognized pseudogene. This clonotype was sampled from an adult with an advanced solid tumor such as melanoma, head and neck, liver or kidney cancer. The CDR3 reads CASSNLHF. CDR3 DNA: TGTGCCAGCAGCAATCTACACTTC.